Below, 12 T cell receptor beta chains from the same sample are listed, as sequenced in a study of beta chain features in type 1 diabetes. Findings of the study overall: Significant though moderate, a shortening of TCRB CDR3s appeared in all four CD4+ subsets of Type 1 diabetes patients.

For these TCRs, the target antigens are not known. Of the isolated RNA, all was reverse transcribed, and so the sequenced material was expressed TCRB transcripts. Here immunoSEQ multiplex PCR was the method, and the copy in TCRdb shows in-frame clones only, minus some. The sample carries 600,000 or so clones, roughly 12% recorded once. Sequencing was performed on naive CD4+ T cells from blood. The receptors originated from a man aged 30-40 years with type 1 diabetes.

This clone was counted once. The chain employs TRBV2 and TRBJ2-1; 8 bases agree with TRBD2. The CDR3 length is 14 residues. Germline V gene data show CDR1 as SNHLY and CDR2 as FYNNEI. The trim removed 7 bases at V and 3 bases at J, leaving 5 bases unmatched. The CDR3: CASKGLAGYNEQFF. The CDR3 coding sequence is TGTGCCAGCAAAGGTCTAGCGGGCTACAATGAGCAGTTCTTC.

This clone showed up just a few times. V gene TRBV29-1 combines with J gene TRBJ1-2; D not certain. Per the germline V gene, CDR1 is SQVTM and CDR2 is ANQGSEA. Trimming removed 6 bases at V and 6 bases at J, with 11 bases between. This CDR3 is 11 amino acids long. CDR3 sequence: CSVDGVDGYTF. In nucleotides, the CDR3 is TGCAGCGTGGATGGGGTCGATGGCTACACCTTC.

The chain links TRBV10-3 to TRBJ1-2; D remains ambiguous. Trimming took off 7 bases at V and 2 bases at J, with 8 bases between the two ends. The germline CDR1 and CDR2 sequences are ENHRY and SYGVKD. This CDR3 spans 12 amino acids. The CDR3 region has the DNA TGTGCCATCAAGAGCAACAACTATGGCTACACCTTC. Encoded protein: CAIKSNNYGYTF.

This clone was detected a few times. The J gene is TRBJ1-6, the V gene TRBV4-3, with D possibly being TRBD1 (6 bases). The germline V gene encodes CDR1 LGHNA and CDR2 YSLEER. V lost 0 bases and J lost 11, with 14 bases in between. The CDR3 consists of 15 residues. In DNA, the CDR3 is TGCGCCAGCAGCCAAGAAATTACACAGGGAGCACCCCTCCACTTT. Encoded protein: CASSQEITQGAPLHF.

In this sample, this clone turned up a few times. The rearrangement joins TRBV2 to TRBJ2-7; no definite D call. This CDR3 is 14 amino acids long. Deletions cut 7 bases from V and 3 bases from J, with 16 bases between. The germline gives CDR1 SNHLY, CDR2 FYNNEI. In DNA, the CDR3 is TGTGCCAGCACCACCGGCCTCGACGGCTACGAGCAGTACTTC. This sequence encodes CASTTGLDGYEQYF.

This clone was observed once. V usage is TRBV5-1 and J usage is TRBJ2-1; TRBD2 aligns across 12 bases. The germline gives CDR1 SGHRS, CDR2 YFSETQ. Trimming removed 4 bases from V and 7 bases from J; junction bases left unmatched: 15. The CDR3 consists of 18 residues. As DNA, the CDR3 is TGCGCCAGCAGCCTAACAGGACTAGCGGGACCAGCAGGGAATGAGCAGTTCTTC. Translated: CASSLTGLAGPAGNEQFF.

This clone was counted between two and nine times. The V call is TRBV5-6, the J call TRBJ2-1; 7 bases fit TRBD1. V dropped 4 bases and J dropped 6; count of bases not matched to a gene: 10. Germline V gene lookup returns CDR1 SGHDT and CDR2 YYEEEE. This CDR3 contains 15 residues. The DNA for the CDR3 is TGTGCCAGCAGCCTTGGGACAGTGGGGTCCAATGAGCAGTTCTTC. Encoded protein: CASSLGTVGSNEQFF.

The rearrangement joins TRBV7-9 to TRBJ1-5; TRBD1 agrees at 10 bases. The CDR3 is made up of 14 amino acids. After removal of 4 bases from V and 9 bases from J, the junction contained 6 bases not matched to a gene. Germline CDR1 is SEHNR and CDR2 is FQNEAQ (reference sequence). DNA of the CDR3: TGTGCCAGCAGCTCCGGGACAGGGGATCTGCCCCAGCATTTT. Amino acids: CASSSGTGDLPQHF.

The V call is TRBV5-1, the J call TRBJ2-7; D unclear. The CDR3 loop spans 15 amino acids. Trimming shortened V by 2 bases and J by 5 bases, and 17 bases separated the two germline ends. Germline loops: CDR1 SGHRS, CDR2 YFSETQ. This chain's CDR3 is CASSFFRQTLDEQYF. CDR3 nucleotide sequence: TGCGCCAGCAGCTTTTTTCGGCAGACCCTAGACGAGCAGTACTTC.

The genes are TRBV15 and TRBJ1-1, with a weak D call TRBD1 (6 bases). The CDR3 is 14 residues long. Germline V gene data show CDR1 as LNHNV and CDR2 as YYDKDF (reference sequence). V lost 1 base and J 5 bases, leaving 11 bases between the germline ends. The chain's CDR3 is CATSRAGAQTEAFF. The CDR3 nucleotides read TGTGCCACCAGCAGAGCGGGGGCGCAAACTGAAGCTTTCTTT. Drawing the rest from reference TRBV15 and TRBJ1-1, the complete variable domain is DAMVIQNPRYQVTQFGKPVTLSCSQTLNHNVMYWYQQKSSQAPKLLFHYYDKDFNNEADTPDNFQSRRPNTSFCFLDIRSPGLGDTAMYLCATSRAGAQTEAFFGQGTRLTVV.

In this sample, this clone turned up a few times. This chain links TRBV4-2 with TRBJ2-2; 10 positions match TRBD1. Germline V lookup: CDR1 LGHNA, CDR2 YNFKEQ. The CDR3 length is 15 residues. The trim removed 5 bases at V and 5 bases at J, leaving 5 bases unmatched. This CDR3 is CASSSDRGVTGELFF. The CDR3, as DNA: TGTGCCAGCAGCTCGGACAGGGGGGTGACCGGGGAGCTGTTTTTT.

This clone has more than one count but fewer than ten. The chain employs TRBV10-3 and TRBJ2-1; 10 bases fit TRBD2. CDR1 ENHRY and CDR2 SYGVKD come from the germline V gene. The CDR3 is 15 amino acids. J was trimmed by 5 bases and V by 4 bases; bases with no gene match: 5. The CDR3 loop reads CAISGRLAGDNEQFF. The CDR3 bases are TGTGCCATCAGTGGTCGGCTAGCGGGGGACAATGAGCAGTTCTTC.